Below are 17 T cell receptor beta chains sequenced from a single sample in a study of T cell repertoires in cytomegalovirus infection. MiXCR, run by TCRdb on the reads, gives a single entry per CDR3 protein. The repertoire holds fewer than 550,000 distinct CDR3 sequences, over 9% seen once, with 9.5% to 13% in the top ten. The sample was PBMCs. These receptor sequences come from a human donor in good health (CMV status not recorded). Some clones in this sample may be carry-over from other donors' samples.

The rearrangement links TRBV27 to TRBJ2-7, with a tentative D call TRBD1 (6 bases). The CDR3 is 16 residues long. Germline lookup yields CDR1 MNHEY and CDR2 SMNVEV (reference sequence). The ends were cut back, 5 bases at V and 5 bases at J, with 22 bases in the middle. DNA for the CDR3: TGTGCCAGCAGTATCTCTCAGGGGTCCCTTGGGGACGAGCAGTACTTC. Its translation: CASSISQGSLGDEQYF.

The V and J genes are TRBV20-1 and TRBJ1-5; TRBD1 matches at 10 bases. Looked up from germline, CDR1 is DFQATT and CDR2 is SNEGSKA (reference sequence). This CDR3 contains 15 residues. Losses at the gene ends were 5 bases for V and 0 bases for J; bases not matched to a gene: 4. The CDR3 DNA follows: TGCAGTGCTTCCCGGGACAGGGGTAGCAATCAGCCCCAGCATTTT. Its protein product is CSASRDRGSNQPQHF.

In this sample, this clonotype turned up a few times. V usage is TRBV7-9 and J usage is TRBJ2-7; 9 nucleotides line up with TRBD2. The CDR3 runs to 13 residues. V gave up 4 bases and J gave up 4 bases; unmatched junction bases: 2. Germline V gene lookup returns CDR1 SEHNR and CDR2 FQNEAQ (reference sequence). The CDR3 sequence: CASSWSGRYEQYF. The CDR3 region has the DNA TGTGCCAGCAGCTGGAGCGGGAGGTACGAGCAGTACTTC.

The V gene is TRBV7-9, the J gene TRBJ2-1; D is unresolved. The CDR3 runs 11 residues. Between the trimmed V and J ends, which lost 5 bases and 6 bases, there was a span of 5 bases. The V gene's germline CDR1 is SEHNR and CDR2 FQNEAQ (reference sequence). CDR3 amino acids: CASSDSNEQFF. The CDR3 DNA reads as TGTGCCAGCAGCGATAGCAATGAGCAGTTCTTC.

This clonotype was recorded at least ten times. This sequence joins TRBV9 and TRBJ1-6; D is possibly TRBD1 (5 bases). V lost 3 bases, J lost 0 bases, and 7 bases lay in between. The length of the CDR3 is 15 residues. Germline CDR1 is SGDLS and CDR2 is YYNGEE. The CDR3 DNA sequence: TGTGCCAGCAGCGCGACAGTCTCCTATAATTCACCCCTCCACTTT. Its protein is CASSATVSYNSPLHF.

This clonotype was recorded many times. The chain has TRBV11-2 and TRBJ2-1, with TRBD2 as a possible D gene (6 bases). CDR3 length: 15 residues. From germline, CDR1 is SGHAT and CDR2 FQNNGV. V dropped 3 bases and J dropped 8 bases, with 17 bases sitting between them. For the CDR3, the DNA is TGTGCCAGCAGCTTGGGGACTCCCTATTTGGATGAGCAGTTCTTC. Translating it yields CASSLGTPYLDEQFF.

This clonotype showed up just a few times. CDR3: CASSQEPGGLAGGDEQFF. CDR3 bases: TGTGCCAGCAGCCAAGAACCAGGGGGACTAGCGGGAGGCGATGAGCAGTTCTTC. The V call is TRBV4-2, the J call TRBJ2-1; 15 bases line up with TRBD2. Germline CDR1 LGHNA, CDR2 YNFKEQ. J lost 8 bases, V lost 0 bases, and 8 bases had no gene match. The CDR3 consists of 18 residues.

Many counts were recorded for this clonotype. The chain uses TRBV5-5 and TRBJ2-7, with TRBD2 matching 9 bases. In germline, CDR1 is SGHKS, CDR2 YYEKEE (reference sequence). This CDR3 spans 17 amino acids. The V and J ends lost 3 bases and 5 bases, in that order; junction bases with no gene match: 15. CDR3 amino acids: CASSSNLSGSKAHEQYF. CDR3 DNA sequence: TGTGCCAGCAGCTCGAACCTTAGCGGGAGTAAAGCCCACGAGCAGTACTTC.

The gene calls are TRBV4-2 and TRBJ1-1; D perhaps matches TRBD1 (6 bases). There are 16 residues in the CDR3. V gave up 1 base and J gave up 2 bases, with 14 bases separating them. Germline CDR1 reads LGHNA; CDR2 reads YNFKEQ. The CDR3 loop is CASSQAVGQKNTEAFF. The CDR3, as DNA: TGTGCCAGCAGCCAAGCGGTAGGACAGAAAAACACTGAAGCTTTCTTT.

In this sample, this clonotype turned up many times. The J gene is TRBJ2-2, the V gene TRBV24-1; 7 bases match TRBD2. V lost 5 bases and J lost 1; bases outside the gene matches: 6. Germline CDR1 KGHDR, CDR2 SFDVKD. The CDR3 is 16 residues long. This CDR3 reads CATSVPGGGNTGELFF. The CDR3 DNA is TGTGCCACCAGTGTCCCAGGCGGGGGGAACACCGGGGAGCTGTTTTTT.

The rearrangement links TRBV27 to TRBJ2-1; perhaps TRBD2 as D (7 bases). The CDR3 sequence is 15 residues long. Germline V gene lookup returns CDR1 MNHEY and CDR2 SMNVEV (reference sequence). The V end was cut by 7 bases, the J end by 7 bases, with 20 bases between. The CDR3 reads CASKEGGAPRNEQFF. Here the CDR3 DNA reads TGTGCCAGCAAGGAGGGGGGGGCACCCCGTAATGAGCAGTTCTTC.

This clonotype came up a few times. V usage is TRBV14 and J usage is TRBJ1-1; unclear D gene. The V and J ends lost 4 bases and 6 bases respectively, with 12 bases between them. CDR1 is SGHDN, CDR2 FVKESK, per germline. This CDR3 has 13 residues. The CDR3 nucleotides are TGTGCCAGCAGCCCGGGGAGGGTTGCTGAAGCTTTCTTT. Translation: CASSPGRVAEAFF.

There are many counts of this clonotype. The J gene is TRBJ2-7, the V gene TRBV28; D may be TRBD2 (6 bases). V was clipped by 10 bases and J by 3 bases, with 22 bases between them. Germline CDR1 and CDR2: MDHEN and SYDVKM. The CDR3 is made up of 15 amino acids. For the CDR3, the DNA is TGTGCCACCGATCCGGGAGCCATCCGTAGCTACGAGCAGTACTTC. Amino acids: CATDPGAIRSYEQYF.

This clonotype came up many times. This sequence joins TRBV13 and TRBJ2-3; 12 positions match TRBD2. Germline values: CDR1 PRHDT, CDR2 FYEKMQ (reference sequence). This CDR3 spans 16 amino acids. V trimming: 5 bases; J trimming: 6 bases; junction bases outside the gene matches: 9. The CDR3 bases are TGTGCCAGCAGCACACCGGGACTAGCGGGTTCGGATACGCAGTATTTT. Amino acids: CASSTPGLAGSDTQYF.

The chain uses TRBV6-5 and TRBJ1-5, with D unclear. Germline values: CDR1 MNHEY, CDR2 SVGAGI. CDR3 length equals 13 residues. Deletions cut 5 bases from V and 4 bases from J, with 9 bases between. CDR3: CASSVEYNQPQHF. The CDR3 coding sequence is TGTGCCAGCAGTGTGGAGTATAATCAGCCCCAGCATTTT.

This clonotype was recorded many times. The chain employs TRBV7-9 and TRBJ1-2; 9 bases agree with TRBD1. This CDR3 spans 14 amino acids. After removal of 3 bases from V and 3 bases from J, the junction contained 2 bases not matched to a gene. CDR1 and CDR2 from the germline V gene are SEHNR and FQNEAQ (reference sequence). CDR3 sequence: CASSLTGGYYGYTF. DNA of the CDR3: TGTGCCAGCAGCTTGACAGGGGGATACTATGGCTACACCTTC.

This clonotype was picked up many times. The chain links TRBV7-7 to TRBJ2-2, with 12 bases fitting TRBD1. CDR1 is SSHAT, CDR2 FNYEAQ, per germline (reference sequence). The CDR3 is made up of 17 amino acids. Germline trimming cut 4 bases from V and 5 bases from J; bases unmatched to any gene: 8. In DNA form, the CDR3 reads TGTGCCAGCAGCTCCCACCAGGGACAGGGGGCAACCGGGGAGCTGTTTTTT. It is translated as CASSSHQGQGATGELFF.